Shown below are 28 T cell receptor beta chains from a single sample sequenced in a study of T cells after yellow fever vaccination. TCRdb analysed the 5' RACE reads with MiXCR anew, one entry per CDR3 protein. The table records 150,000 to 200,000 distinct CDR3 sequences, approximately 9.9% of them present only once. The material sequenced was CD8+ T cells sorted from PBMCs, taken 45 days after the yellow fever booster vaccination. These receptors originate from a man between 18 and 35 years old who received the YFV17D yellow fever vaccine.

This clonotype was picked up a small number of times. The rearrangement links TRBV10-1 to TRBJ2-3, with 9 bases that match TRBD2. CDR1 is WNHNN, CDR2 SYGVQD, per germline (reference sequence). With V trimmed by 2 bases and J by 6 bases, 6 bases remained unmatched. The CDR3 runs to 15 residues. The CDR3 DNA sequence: TGCGCCAGCAGTGAGGGGCGGGGGGGCCTCGATACGCAGTATTTT. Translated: CASSEGRGGLDTQYF.

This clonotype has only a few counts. The CDR3 sequence is CASSSHSGELFF. CDR3 DNA: TGTGCCAGCAGTTCCCACAGTGGGGAGCTGTTTTTT. This chain connects TRBV12-3 or TRBV12-4 to TRBJ2-2; no clear D. CDR3 size: 12 residues. The V gene lost 4 bases and the J gene lost 8 bases, with 8 bases spanning the gap.

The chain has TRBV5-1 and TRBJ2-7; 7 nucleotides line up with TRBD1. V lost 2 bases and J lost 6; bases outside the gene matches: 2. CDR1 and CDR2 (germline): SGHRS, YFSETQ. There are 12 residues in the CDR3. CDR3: CASSFSGGEQYF. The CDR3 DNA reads TGCGCCAGCAGCTTTTCAGGGGGCGAGCAGTACTTC.

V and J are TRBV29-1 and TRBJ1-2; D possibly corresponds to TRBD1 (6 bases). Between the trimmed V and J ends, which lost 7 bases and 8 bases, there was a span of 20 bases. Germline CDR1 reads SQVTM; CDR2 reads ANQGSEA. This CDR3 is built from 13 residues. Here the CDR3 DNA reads TGCAGCGCCCCGGACTCCGGGGGGACAGGCTACACCTTC. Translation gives CSAPDSGGTGYTF.

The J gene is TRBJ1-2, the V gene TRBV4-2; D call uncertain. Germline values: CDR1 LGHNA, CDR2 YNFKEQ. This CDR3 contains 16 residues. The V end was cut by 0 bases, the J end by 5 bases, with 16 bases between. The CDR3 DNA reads TGTGCCAGCAGCCAAGATAAATTCGACGCAGCTTATGGCTACACCTTC. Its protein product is CASSQDKFDAAYGYTF.

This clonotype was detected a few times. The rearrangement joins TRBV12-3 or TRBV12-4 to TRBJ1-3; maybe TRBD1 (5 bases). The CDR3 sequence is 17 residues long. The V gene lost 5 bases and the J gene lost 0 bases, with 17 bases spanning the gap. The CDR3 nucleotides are TGTGCCAGCAGTCAATGGGACGTGGCAGACTCTGGAAACACCATATATTTT. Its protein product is CASSQWDVADSGNTIYF.

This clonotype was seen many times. CDR3 in amino acids: CSVEEAYEQYF. CDR3 sequence (DNA): TGCAGCGTTGAGGAAGCATACGAGCAGTACTTC. J is TRBJ2-7 and V is TRBV29-1; D gene ambiguous. The ends were cut back, 3 bases at V and 4 bases at J, with 7 bases in the middle. CDR1 SQVTM and CDR2 ANQGSEA come from the germline V gene. The length of the CDR3 is 11 residues.

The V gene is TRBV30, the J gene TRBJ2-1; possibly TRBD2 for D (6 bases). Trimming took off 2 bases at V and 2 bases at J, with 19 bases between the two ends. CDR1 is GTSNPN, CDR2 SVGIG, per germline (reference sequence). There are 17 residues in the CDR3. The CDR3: CAWSSGAGISAYNEQFF. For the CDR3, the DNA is TGTGCCTGGAGTTCGGGAGCTGGGATTAGTGCCTACAATGAGCAGTTCTTC.

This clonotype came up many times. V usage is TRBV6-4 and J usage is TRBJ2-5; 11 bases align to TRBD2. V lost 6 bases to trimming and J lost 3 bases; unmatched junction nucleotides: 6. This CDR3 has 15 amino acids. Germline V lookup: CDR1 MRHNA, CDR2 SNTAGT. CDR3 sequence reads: CASSLTSGGKETQYF. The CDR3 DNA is TGTGCCAGCAGCCTAACTAGCGGGGGAAAAGAGACCCAGTACTTC.

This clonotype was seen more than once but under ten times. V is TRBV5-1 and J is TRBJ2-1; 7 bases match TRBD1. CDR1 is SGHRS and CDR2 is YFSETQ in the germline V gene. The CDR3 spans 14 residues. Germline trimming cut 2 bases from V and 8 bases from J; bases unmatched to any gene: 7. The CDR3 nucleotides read TGCGCCAGCAGCTTTAAAGACAGGGCAGATGAGCAGTTCTTC. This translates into CASSFKDRADEQFF.

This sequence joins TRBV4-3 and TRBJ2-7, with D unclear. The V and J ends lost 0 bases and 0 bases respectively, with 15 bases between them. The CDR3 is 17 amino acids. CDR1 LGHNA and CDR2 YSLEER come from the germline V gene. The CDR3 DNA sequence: TGCGCCAGCAGCCAAGAGCACTACGGCTATAGCTCCTACGAGCAGTACTTC. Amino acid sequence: CASSQEHYGYSSYEQYF.

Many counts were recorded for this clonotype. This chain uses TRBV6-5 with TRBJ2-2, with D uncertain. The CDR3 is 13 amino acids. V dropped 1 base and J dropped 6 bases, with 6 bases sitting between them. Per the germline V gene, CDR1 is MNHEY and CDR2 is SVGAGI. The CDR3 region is CASSYLGAGELFF. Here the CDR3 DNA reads TGTGCCAGCAGTTACTTGGGCGCCGGGGAGCTGTTTTTT.

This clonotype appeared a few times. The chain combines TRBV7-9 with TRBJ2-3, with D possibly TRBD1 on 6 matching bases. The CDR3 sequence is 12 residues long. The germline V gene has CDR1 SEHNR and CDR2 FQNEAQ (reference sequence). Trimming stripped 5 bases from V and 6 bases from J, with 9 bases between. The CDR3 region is CASSEQGDTQYF. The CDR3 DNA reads TGTGCCAGCAGCGAACAGGGTGATACGCAGTATTTT.

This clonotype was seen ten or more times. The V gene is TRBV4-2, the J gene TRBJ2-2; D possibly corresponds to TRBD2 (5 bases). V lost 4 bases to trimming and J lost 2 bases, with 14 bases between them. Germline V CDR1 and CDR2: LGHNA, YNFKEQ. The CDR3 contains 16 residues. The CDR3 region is CASSPRIGVNTGELFF. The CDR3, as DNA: TGTGCCAGCAGCCCCCGTATCGGGGTTAACACCGGGGAGCTGTTTTTT.

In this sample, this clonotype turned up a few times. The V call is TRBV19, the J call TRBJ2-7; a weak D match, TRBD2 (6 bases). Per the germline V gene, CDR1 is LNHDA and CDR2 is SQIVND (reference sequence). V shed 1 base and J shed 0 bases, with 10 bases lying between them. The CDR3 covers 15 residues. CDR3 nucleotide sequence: TGTGCCAGTAGTATAGCGTACGGGAGCTCCTACGAGCAGTACGTC. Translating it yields CASSIAYGSSYEQYV.

Here the CDR3 DNA reads TGTGCCAGCAGCAGCGGGGGGGCCGTCGGGGAGCTGTTTTTT. Protein sequence: CASSSGGAVGELFF. V gene TRBV5-6 combines with J gene TRBJ2-2; TRBD2 aligns across 10 bases. Germline V gives CDR1 SGHDT, CDR2 YYEEEE. The V segment lost 4 bases and the J segment 7 bases; nucleotides outside the gene matches: 4. The CDR3 sequence is 14 residues long.

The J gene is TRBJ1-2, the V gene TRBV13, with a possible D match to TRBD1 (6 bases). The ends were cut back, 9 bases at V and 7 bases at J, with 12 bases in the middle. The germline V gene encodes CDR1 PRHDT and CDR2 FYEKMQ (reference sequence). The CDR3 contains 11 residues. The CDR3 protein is CASSGDSGYTF. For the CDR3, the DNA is TGTGCCAGTTCAGGGGATTCTGGCTACACCTTC.

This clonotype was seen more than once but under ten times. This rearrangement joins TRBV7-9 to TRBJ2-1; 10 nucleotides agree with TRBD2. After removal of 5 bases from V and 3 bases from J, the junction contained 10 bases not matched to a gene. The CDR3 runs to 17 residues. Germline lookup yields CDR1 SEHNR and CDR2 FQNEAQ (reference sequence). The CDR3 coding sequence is TGTGCCAGCAGCCGTGGGCTAGCGGGGGCCCTCTACAATGAGCAGTTCTTC. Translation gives CASSRGLAGALYNEQFF.

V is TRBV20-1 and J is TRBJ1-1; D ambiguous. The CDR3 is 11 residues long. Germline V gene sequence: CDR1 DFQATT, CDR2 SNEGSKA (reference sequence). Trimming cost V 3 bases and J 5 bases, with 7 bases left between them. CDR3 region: CSARVVTEAFF. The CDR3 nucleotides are TGCAGTGCTAGGGTCGTTACTGAAGCTTTCTTT.

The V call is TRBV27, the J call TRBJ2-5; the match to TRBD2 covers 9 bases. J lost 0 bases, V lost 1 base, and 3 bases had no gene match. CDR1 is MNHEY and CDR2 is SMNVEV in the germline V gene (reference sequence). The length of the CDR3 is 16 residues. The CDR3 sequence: CASSLYSSGDQETQYF. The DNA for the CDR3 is TGTGCCAGCAGTTTATACTCTAGCGGGGACCAAGAGACCCAGTACTTC.

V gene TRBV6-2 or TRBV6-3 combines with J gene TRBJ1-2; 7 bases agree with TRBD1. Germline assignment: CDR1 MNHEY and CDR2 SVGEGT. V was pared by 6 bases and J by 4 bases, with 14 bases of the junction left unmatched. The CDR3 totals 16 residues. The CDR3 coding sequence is TGTGCCAGCAGGGCGGGGAGACAGGGTCGGAGCTATGGCTACACCTTC. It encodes CASRAGRQGRSYGYTF.

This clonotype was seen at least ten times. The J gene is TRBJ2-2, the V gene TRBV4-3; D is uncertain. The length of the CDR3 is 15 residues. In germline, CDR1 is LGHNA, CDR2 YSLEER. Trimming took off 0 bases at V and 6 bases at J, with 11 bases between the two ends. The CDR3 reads CASSQDLEFSGELFF. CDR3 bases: TGCGCCAGCAGCCAAGATCTGGAGTTTTCCGGGGAGCTGTTTTTT.

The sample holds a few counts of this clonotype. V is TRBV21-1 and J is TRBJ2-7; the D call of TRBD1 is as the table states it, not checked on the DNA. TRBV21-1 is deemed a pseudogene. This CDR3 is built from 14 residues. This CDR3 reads CASSKRDSSYEQYV. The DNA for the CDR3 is TGTGCCAGCAGCAAAAGGGACAGCTCCTACGAGCAGTACGTC.

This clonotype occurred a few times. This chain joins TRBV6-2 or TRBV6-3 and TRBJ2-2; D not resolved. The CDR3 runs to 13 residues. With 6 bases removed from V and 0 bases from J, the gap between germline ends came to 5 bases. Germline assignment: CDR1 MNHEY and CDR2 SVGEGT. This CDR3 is CASSVTNTGELFF. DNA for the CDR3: TGTGCCAGCAGCGTGACGAACACCGGGGAGCTGTTTTTT.

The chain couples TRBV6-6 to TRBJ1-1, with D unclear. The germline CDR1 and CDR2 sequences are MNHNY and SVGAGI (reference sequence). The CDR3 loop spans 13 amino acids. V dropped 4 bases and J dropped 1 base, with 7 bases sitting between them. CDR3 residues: CASSSQENTEAFF. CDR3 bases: TGTGCCAGCAGTTCCCAGGAGAACACTGAAGCTTTCTTT.

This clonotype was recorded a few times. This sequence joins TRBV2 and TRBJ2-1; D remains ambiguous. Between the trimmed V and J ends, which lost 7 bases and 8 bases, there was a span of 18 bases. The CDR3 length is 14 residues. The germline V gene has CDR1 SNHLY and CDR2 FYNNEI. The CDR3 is CASNGGHRLDEQFF. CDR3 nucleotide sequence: TGTGCCAGCAATGGCGGCCACCGTTTGGATGAGCAGTTCTTC. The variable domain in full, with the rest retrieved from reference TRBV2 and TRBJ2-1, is EPEVTQTPSHQVTQMGQEVILRCVPISNHLYFYWYRQILGQKVEFLVSFYNNEISEKSEIFDDQFSVERPDGSNFTLKIRSTKLEDSAMYFCASNGGHRLDEQFFGPGTRLTVL.

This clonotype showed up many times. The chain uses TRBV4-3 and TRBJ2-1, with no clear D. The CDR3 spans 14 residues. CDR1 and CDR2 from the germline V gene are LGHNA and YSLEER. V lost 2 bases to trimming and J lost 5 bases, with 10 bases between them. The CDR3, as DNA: TGCGCCAGCAGCCAATCCCAGCTCGACAATGAGCAGTTCTTC. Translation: CASSQSQLDNEQFF.

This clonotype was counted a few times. CDR3 DNA: TGTGCCAGCAGCTTTGGTGTCGGTAGCGAGCTGTTTTTT. It is translated as CASSFGVGSELFF. This rearrangement joins TRBV11-2 to TRBJ2-2, with D hard to call. The ends were cut back, 3 bases at V and 11 bases at J, with 13 bases in the middle. The CDR3 runs 13 residues. The germline V gene has CDR1 SGHAT and CDR2 FQNNGV. The full variable domain, its missing parts supplied by reference TRBV11-2 and TRBJ2-2, is EAGVAQSPRYKIIEKRQSVAFWCNPISGHATLYWYQQILGQGPKLLIQFQNNGVVDDSQLPKDRFSAERLKGVDSTLKIQPAKLEDSAVYLCASSFGVGSELFFGEGSRLTVL.